A selection of T cell receptor beta chains follows, all from one sample in a study of patients and donors after allogeneic stem cell transplantation. One entry per CDR3 protein results from TCRdb running MiXCR on the RT-PCR reads. Of 150,000 to 200,000 distinct CDR3 sequences listed, over 25% are singletons. Sequenced: blood, either unsorted or a sorted T cell fraction (not recorded which). The source of these receptors is a human donor who was either an allogeneic HSCT recipient or a stem cell or donor lymphocyte infusion donor (not recorded which). It is not recorded whose cells these are; they may come from a transplant donor. Each CDR3 is given with its conserved first and last residue.

V	CDR3
TRBV3-1	CASSRAGQGGEAFF
TRBV2	CASTSGFSGELFF
TRBV7-2	CASSSPLAGGYGSKNIQYF
TRBV27	CASSLIRGRGANVLTF
TRBV29-1	CSVGRGLNTEAFF
TRBV4-2	CASSQESPVGYSGNTIYF
TRBV6-5	CASSYSLDQPQHF
TRBV12-3/TRBV12-4	CASSGGQPNTEAFF
TRBV12-3/TRBV12-4	CASSGQGRGSYEQYF
TRBV24-1	CATSAAETGGETQYF
TRBV27	CASSFIGGSEQYF
TRBV2	CASRETLPGHYGYTF
TRBV4-2	CASSQEQLSGGSTDTQYF
TRBV9	CASSVGPGGGNTIYF
TRBV10-3	CAISDGLAGGDTQYF
TRBV6-2/TRBV6-3	CASSYVGNQPQHF
TRBV12-3/TRBV12-4	CASSSFGFKGVNTEAFF
TRBV6-2/TRBV6-3	CASNLYRGEQYF
TRBV4-1	CASSPTGQGGETQYF
TRBV6-2/TRBV6-3	CASRGEKTMTEYEQYF
TRBV20-1	CSAKSGTSGYNEQFF
TRBV28	CASTLLGLAGTYEQYF
TRBV11-2	CASSLTDTNEQFF
TRBV12-3/TRBV12-4	CASSSPSNEKLFF
TRBV29-1	CSVEGQENTEAFF
TRBV10-3	CAISQREAEYEQYF
TRBV25-1	CASSELTGVQETQYF
TRBV24-1	CATSDPGTEAFF
TRBV28	CASSLPLQGEGYTF
TRBV10-3	CAISVLSGRNNEQFF
TRBV20-1	CSARGGPLAIYNEQFF
TRBV7-8	CASSRLRLAGENEQFF
TRBV5-1	CASSLGLAAFYEQYF
TRBV12-3/TRBV12-4	CASSLMGRSEKLFF
TRBV29-1	CSAEGGSESSYEQYF
TRBV2	CASRGTSYEQYF
TRBV7-2	CASSPSVLTGSYNEQFF
TRBV6-6	CASSYGAGGDEKLFF
TRBV5-4	CASSPNPQGSYEQYF
TRBV5-1	CASSLIGYNEQFF